This is a list of T cell receptor beta chains from one sample in a study of blood T cells in healthy people across ages. A single record per CDR3 protein comes from TCRdb applying MiXCR to the 5' RACE reads. In the table there are around 800,000 distinct CDR3 sequences, about 45% of which are singletons. The sequencing input was blood. Receptors were obtained from an older man in good health. The CDR3 runs from the conserved cysteine through the conserved F or W. D genes are given only for firm matches. Only part of the rows carry a size: once, few, many, or a class if the clone is expanded.

-	TRBJ2-1	TRBV10-1	once	TGCGCCACGGAATACTACAATGAGCAGTTCTTC	CATEYYNEQFF
TRBD2	TRBJ2-7	TRBV29-1	-	TGCAGCGTTGGTACAGAAGGACTAGCGGGCGAGCAGTACTTC	CSVGTEGLAGEQYF
-	TRBJ1-2	TRBV29-1	many	TGCAGCGTTCTAATTTCAGGGTCACGGCACGACTACACCTTC	CSVLISGSRHDYTF
TRBD1	TRBJ1-2	TRBV10-3	few	TGTGCCATCAGTGAGTCGCGGACAGGGGACTCCTATGGCTACACCTTC	CAISESRTGDSYGYTF
-	TRBJ2-7	TRBV7-9	many	TGTGCCAGCAGCGATTCGTCCGGTTTTCGAGACAATGAGCAGTACTTC	CASSDSSGFRDNEQYF
-	TRBJ1-1	TRBV27	once	TGTGCCAGCAGTCCCAACAGATTGGGGGACGCTTTCTTT	CASSPNRLGDAFF
TRBD2	TRBJ2-3	TRBV10-2	-	TGCGCCGGTAGGACTAGCGGGTCATGGGGGACGCAGTATTTT	CAGRTSGSWGTQYF
TRBD2	TRBJ2-1	TRBV4-2	-	TGTGCCAGCAGCCAAGGCAGCGGGAGCTACAATAAGCAGTTCTTC	CASSQGSGSYNKQFF
TRBD2	TRBJ2-5	TRBV15	-	TGTGCCACCAGCAGAGGACTAGCGGTGAGGGGTGAGACCCAGTACTTC	CATSRGLAVRGETQYF
-	TRBJ2-7	TRBV12-3/TRBV12-4	-	TGTGCCAGCAGTTTAACAGGTTTCGGGTACGAGCAGTACTTC	CASSLTGFGYEQYF
-	TRBJ1-2	TRBV2	-	TGTGCCAGCAGTGAGTCAGGGAGAATCGATGGCTACACCTTC	CASSESGRIDGYTF
-	TRBJ2-1	TRBV5-1	many	TGCGCCAGCAGCCCCGGGGGTTTCAACAATGAGCAGTTCTTC	CASSPGGFNNEQFF
-	TRBJ1-5	TRBV5-1	-	TGCGCCAGCAGCTTGGTGGGTGGGAGCAATCAGCCCCAGCATTTT	CASSLVGGSNQPQHF
TRBD2	TRBJ2-7	TRBV24-1	few	TGTGCCACCAGTGATACCGGGACTAGCGGGATCAATGAGCAGTACTTC	CATSDTGTSGINEQYF
-	TRBJ2-7	TRBV4-2	few	TGTGCCAGCAGCCAAGATCGGCTAACCGAGCAGTACTTC	CASSQDRLTEQYF
-	TRBJ2-7	TRBV18	many	TGTGCCAGCTCACCCGGAACCGAGCAGTACTTC	CASSPGTEQYF
TRBD1	TRBJ2-7	TRBV29-1	few	TGCAGCGTTGATGGATCCGGGACAGCCTACGAGCAGTACTTC	CSVDGSGTAYEQYF